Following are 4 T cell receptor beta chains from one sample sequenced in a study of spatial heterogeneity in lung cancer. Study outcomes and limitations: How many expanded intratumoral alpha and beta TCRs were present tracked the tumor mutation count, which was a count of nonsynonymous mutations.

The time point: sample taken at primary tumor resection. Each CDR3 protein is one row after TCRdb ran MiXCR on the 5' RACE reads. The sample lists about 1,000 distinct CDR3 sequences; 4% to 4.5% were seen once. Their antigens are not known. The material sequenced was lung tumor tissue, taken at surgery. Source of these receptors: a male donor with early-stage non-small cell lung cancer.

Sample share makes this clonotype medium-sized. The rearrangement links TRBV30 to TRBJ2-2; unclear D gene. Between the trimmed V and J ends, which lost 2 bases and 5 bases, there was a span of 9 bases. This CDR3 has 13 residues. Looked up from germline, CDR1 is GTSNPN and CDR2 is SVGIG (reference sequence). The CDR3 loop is CAWSFLGTGELFF. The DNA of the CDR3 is TGTGCCTGGAGTTTCCTAGGTACCGGGGAGCTGTTTTTT.

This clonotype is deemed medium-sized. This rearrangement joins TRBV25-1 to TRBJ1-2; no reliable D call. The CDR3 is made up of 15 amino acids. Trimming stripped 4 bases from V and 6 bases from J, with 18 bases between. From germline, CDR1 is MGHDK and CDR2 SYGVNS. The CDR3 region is CASSALERVGDGYTF. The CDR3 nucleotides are TGTGCCAGCAGTGCCCTGGAGAGGGTGGGAGATGGCTACACCTTC.

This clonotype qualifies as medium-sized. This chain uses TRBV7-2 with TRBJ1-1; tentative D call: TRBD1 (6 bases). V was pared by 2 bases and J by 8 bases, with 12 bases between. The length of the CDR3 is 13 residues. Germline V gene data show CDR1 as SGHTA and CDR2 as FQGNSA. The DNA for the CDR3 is TGTGCCAGCAGCTTATTGCAGGGGCTAGAAGCTTTCTTT. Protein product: CASSLLQGLEAFF.

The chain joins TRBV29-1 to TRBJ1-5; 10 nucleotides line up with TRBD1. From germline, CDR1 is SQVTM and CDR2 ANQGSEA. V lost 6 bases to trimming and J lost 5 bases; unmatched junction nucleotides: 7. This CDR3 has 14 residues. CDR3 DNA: TGCAGCGTCCGCGGGACAGGGGTCCATCAGCCCCAGCATTTT. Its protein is CSVRGTGVHQPQHF.